Below are 28 T cell receptor beta chains sequenced from a single sample in a study of Graves' ophthalmopathy and Graves' hyperthyroidism. Scientists amplified the TCR beta CDR3 regions from RNA transcripts. HTBI-primed RT-PCR formed the first round, and a multiplex PCR formed the second. TCRdb analysed the multiplex PCR reads with MiXCR anew, one entry per CDR3 protein. The top ten hold over 8.5% of the sample, which has about 1.2 million distinct CDR3 sequences, 36% seen once. Sequenced input: peripheral blood or thyroid tissue (not recorded which). The source is an adult man with Graves' hyperthyroidism.

Many counts were recorded for this clonotype. The rearrangement links TRBV20-1 to TRBJ1-1, with D unresolved. Trimming cost V 1 base and J 11 bases, with 14 bases left between them. Germline V gene sequence: CDR1 DFQATT, CDR2 SNEGSKA (reference sequence). The CDR3 spans 12 residues. The CDR3 here is CSARGFGEWAFF. CDR3 DNA: TGCAGTGCTAGAGGTTTCGGGGAATGGGCTTTCTTT.

About this clonotype: Germline is not matched at one junction end, which may reflect a read error. The CDR3: CVSSFGTSGRDEQYF. The CDR3 nucleotides read TGTGTCAGCAGCTTCGGGACTAGCGGGAGGGACGAGCAGTACTTC. The V gene is TRBV5-5, the J gene TRBJ2-7; 16 nucleotides agree with TRBD2. This CDR3 has 15 residues. CDR1 SGHKS and CDR2 YYEKEE come from the germline V gene (reference sequence).

This clonotype appeared many times. The V call is TRBV28, the J call TRBJ2-7, with D maybe TRBD1 (5 bases). This CDR3 spans 14 amino acids. CDR1 MDHEN and CDR2 SYDVKM come from the germline V gene. Trimming took off 5 bases at V and 2 bases at J, with 13 bases between the two ends. The CDR3 DNA follows: TGTGCCAGCAGTCCGAGGACAAGTCCCTACGAGCAGTACTTC. It is translated as CASSPRTSPYEQYF.

This clonotype was counted a few times. This rearrangement joins TRBV7-9 to TRBJ1-4; 7 bases line up with TRBD1. Per germline, CDR1 SEHNR and CDR2 FQNEAQ (reference sequence). This CDR3 is built from 16 residues. The trim removed 5 bases at V and 7 bases at J, leaving 13 bases unmatched. CDR3 sequence reads: CASSQGLGDSGEKLFF. In DNA form, the CDR3 reads TGTGCCAGCAGCCAAGGCCTCGGGGACAGTGGTGAAAAACTGTTTTTT. Using reference TRBV7-9 and TRBJ1-4 for the parts outside the CDR3, the full variable domain is DTGVSQNPRHKITKRGQNVTFRCDPISEHNRLYWYRQTLGQGPEFLTYFQNEAQLEKSRLLSDRFSAERPKGSFSTLEIQRTEQGDSAMYLCASSQGLGDSGEKLFFGSGTQLSVL.

About this clonotype: This may be a read error: a much more frequent sequence differs by one nucleotide. This CDR3 fails to terminate in the conserved phenylalanine or tryptophan, so it likely reflects a read error. The gene calls are TRBV7-9 and TRBJ2-5, with 11 bases identical to TRBD2. The CDR3 has 16 residues. Looked up from germline, CDR1 is SEHNR and CDR2 is FQNEAQ (reference sequence). CDR3 nucleotides: TGTGCCAGCAGTTTAGTCGCTAGCGGGGGGCAAGAGACCCAGTACCTC. This codes for CASSLVASGGQETQYL.

This clonotype was seen ten or more times. V gene TRBV12-3 or TRBV12-4 combines with J gene TRBJ2-3; perhaps TRBD2 as D (5 bases). There are 12 residues in the CDR3. Trimming stripped 5 bases from V and 9 bases from J, with 12 bases between. CDR3 DNA sequence: TGTGCCAGCAGTGAGCGGAGCCTGACGCAGTATTTT. Its protein is CASSERSLTQYF.

This sequence joins TRBV5-1 and TRBJ2-7; TRBD2 matches at 7 bases. The V gene end was trimmed by 5 bases and the J gene end by 4 bases; junction bases not matched to a gene: 9. Germline assignment: CDR1 SGHRS and CDR2 YFSETQ. The length of the CDR3 is 14 residues. The CDR3 nucleotides read TGCGCCAGCAGGTACGGACTAGATGGGTACGAGCAGTACTTC. Translated: CASRYGLDGYEQYF.

The V and J genes are TRBV29-1 and TRBJ1-1; no reliable D call. V lost 6 bases to trimming and J lost 7 bases, with 9 bases between them. The CDR3 consists of 10 residues. From germline, CDR1 is SQVTM and CDR2 ANQGSEA. This CDR3 is CSVQKSEAFF. DNA for the CDR3: TGCAGCGTCCAAAAAAGTGAAGCTTTCTTT.

The rearrangement links TRBV29-1 to TRBJ1-1, with D uncertain. The V gene's germline CDR1 is SQVTM and CDR2 ANQGSEA. V shed 3 bases and J shed 7 bases, with 12 bases lying between them. The CDR3 loop spans 12 amino acids. CDR3 sequence reads: CSVDPQESEAFF. CDR3 DNA: TGCAGCGTTGATCCCCAGGAGAGTGAAGCTTTCTTT.

This clonotype has just one count. One end of the junction does not line up with germline, which may come from a read error. V is TRBV7-8 and J is TRBJ1-1; 7 bases agree with TRBD1. The V gene's germline CDR1 is SGHVS and CDR2 FQNEAQ. The CDR3 totals 17 residues. CDR3 DNA: TGTGCCAGCATCTTAGGGGGCAGTAACCGCCATAACACTGAAGCCTTCTTT. Its translation: CASILGGSNRHNTEAFF.

This clonotype was recorded a few times. This sequence joins TRBV12-3 or TRBV12-4 and TRBJ2-2; D is ambiguous. Trimming cost V 7 bases and J 6 bases, with 9 bases left between them. CDR3 length: 12 residues. CDR3 in DNA: TGTGCCAGCAACCCTACCCCCGGGGAGCTGTTTTTT. Its protein product is CASNPTPGELFF.

The chain carries TRBV7-9 and TRBJ1-2; D uncertain. The CDR3 is 13 residues long. The germline CDR1 and CDR2 sequences are SEHNR and FQNEAQ (reference sequence). Trimming stripped 4 bases from V and 6 bases from J, with 12 bases between. CDR3 in DNA: TGTGCCAGCAGCTCGGGCCTCCTTAATGGCTACACCTTC. Translating it yields CASSSGLLNGYTF.

This clonotype was detected many times. The CDR3 bases are TGTGCCACCAGCGTGCAGGACAGGGTCCACGAGCAGTACTTC. Its protein product is CATSVQDRVHEQYF. V and J are TRBV15 and TRBJ2-7; 8 positions match TRBD1. The CDR3 covers 14 residues. Trimming removed 5 bases from V and 5 bases from J; junction bases left unmatched: 8. Germline V gene lookup returns CDR1 LNHNV and CDR2 YYDKDF (reference sequence).

This clonotype was seen only a few times. This sequence joins TRBV27 and TRBJ1-5; D is unclear. V was clipped by 7 bases and J by 1 base, with 14 bases between them. The CDR3 totals 15 residues. Germline V CDR1 and CDR2: MNHEY, SMNVEV (reference sequence). CDR3 sequence reads: CASKPGGISNQPQHF. The DNA of the CDR3 is TGTGCCAGCAAACCAGGCGGCATAAGCAATCAGCCCCAGCATTTT.

This clonotype was seen ten or more times. The chain is built from TRBV20-1 and TRBJ2-5, with 9 bases that match TRBD2. The CDR3 sequence is 13 residues long. V lost 3 bases, J lost 5 bases, and 4 bases stayed unmatched. Germline V gene lookup returns CDR1 DFQATT and CDR2 SNEGSKA (reference sequence). The CDR3 DNA follows: TGCAGTGCTAGCCGAGCGGGAGGTGAGACCCAGTACTTC. Its protein product is CSASRAGGETQYF.

The rearrangement uses TRBV9 and TRBJ2-2; D remains unclear. Germline lookup yields CDR1 SGDLS and CDR2 YYNGEE. V lost 0 bases to trimming and J lost 0 bases, with 6 bases between them. This CDR3 contains 15 residues. The CDR3 DNA sequence: TGTGCCAGCAGCGTAGAAGTAGCGAACACCGGGGAGCTGTTTTTT. Translated, it gives CASSVEVANTGELFF.

Ten or more counts support this clonotype. The J gene is TRBJ2-2, the V gene TRBV2; D gene ambiguous. V shed 6 bases and J shed 5 bases, with 10 bases lying between them. The CDR3 is 13 residues long. Germline V gene sequence: CDR1 SNHLY, CDR2 FYNNEI. CDR3 DNA sequence: TGTGCCAGCAGATTTTTAATTACCGGGGAGCTGTTTTTT. Translating gives CASRFLITGELFF.

This clonotype was seen ten or more times. This chain links TRBV20-1 with TRBJ2-7; a possible D gene is TRBD2 (6 bases). V lost 6 bases, J lost 3 bases, and 12 bases lay in between. Germline-derived CDR1 and CDR2 are DFQATT and SNEGSKA (reference sequence). The length of the CDR3 is 12 residues. As DNA, the CDR3 is TGCAGTGCGATGATGGGAGGCTACGAGCAGTACTTC. As protein: CSAMMGGYEQYF.

This chain connects TRBV10-3 to TRBJ1-3, with TRBD1 as a possible D gene (5 bases). There are 15 residues in the CDR3. Trimming left V 7 bases short and J 3 bases short, with 16 bases between. The germline V gene encodes CDR1 ENHRY and CDR2 SYGVKD. The DNA of the CDR3 is TGTGCCATCAAGGCGACGGGGGTGCGTGGAAACACCATATATTTT. It specifies CAIKATGVRGNTIYF.

The chain employs TRBV6-2 or TRBV6-3 and TRBJ2-7; TRBD1 agrees at 10 bases. CDR3 length: 15 amino acids. Looked up from germline, CDR1 is MNHEY and CDR2 is SVGEGT. Trimming removed 5 bases from V and 0 bases from J; junction bases left unmatched: 4. The CDR3 sequence is CASSTGTGDSYEQYF. Written as DNA, the CDR3 is TGTGCCAGCAGTACTGGGACAGGGGACTCCTACGAGCAGTACTTC.

This clonotype was seen a few times. The CDR3 DNA reads TGTGCCCGCAGTGCGCCGTTCATCCGGGACAGGGGTGAGCAGTACTTC. Protein product: CARSAPFIRDRGEQYF. This chain links TRBV10-3 with TRBJ2-7, with 10 bases fitting TRBD1. Trimming removed 11 bases from V and 7 bases from J; junction bases left unmatched: 20. Germline V gene lookup returns CDR1 ENHRY and CDR2 SYGVKD. The CDR3 totals 16 residues.

V and J are TRBV4-1 and TRBJ2-7; D perhaps matches TRBD1 (5 bases). Germline CDR1 and CDR2: MGHRA and YSYEKL. This CDR3 spans 14 amino acids. Trimming removed 6 bases from V and 6 bases from J, with 18 bases in between. CDR3 DNA sequence: TGCGCCAGCAGGAGGAAAGGGGTGCTGGGCGAGCAGTACTTC. This codes for CASRRKGVLGEQYF.

This chain links TRBV29-1 with TRBJ1-4; tentatively, D is TRBD1 (5 bases). This CDR3 is built from 14 residues. Per germline, CDR1 SQVTM and CDR2 ANQGSEA. V lost 3 bases to trimming and J lost 7 bases, with 15 bases between them. This CDR3 reads CSVDKAEGSEKLFF. Written as DNA, the CDR3 is TGCAGCGTTGACAAAGCAGAGGGGAGTGAAAAACTGTTTTTT.

The rearrangement links TRBV10-3 to TRBJ2-7, with 8 nucleotides matching TRBD2. The length of the CDR3 is 15 residues. Germline CDR1 ENHRY, CDR2 SYGVKD. V shed 3 bases, J shed 2 bases, and the junction held 6 bases outside the gene matches. The CDR3 reads CAISDVAGPAYEQYF. The CDR3 nucleotides read TGTGCCATCAGTGATGTAGCGGGACCGGCCTACGAGCAGTACTTC.

The chain employs TRBV6-5 and TRBJ1-4, with a tentative D call TRBD1 (5 bases). Germline assignment: CDR1 MNHEY and CDR2 SVGAGI. The ends were cut back, 0 bases at V and 0 bases at J, with 8 bases in the middle. The CDR3 is 16 residues long. The CDR3 nucleotides read TGTGCCAGCAGTTACTCGCGCAGGGCAACTAATGAAAAACTGTTTTTT. Translation: CASSYSRRATNEKLFF.

This clonotype was found a few times. V and J are TRBV6-2 or TRBV6-3 and TRBJ1-1, with D maybe TRBD1 (5 bases). CDR3 size: 15 residues. The germline V gene encodes CDR1 MNHEY and CDR2 SVGEGT. V dropped 7 bases and J dropped 5 bases, with 20 bases sitting between them. The CDR3 reads CASIHGGGVGTEAFF. DNA for the CDR3: TGTGCCAGCATCCACGGTGGAGGGGTAGGAACTGAAGCTTTCTTT.

The gene calls are TRBV4-2 and TRBJ2-7; a possible D gene is TRBD1 (5 bases). V gave up 1 base and J gave up 0 bases, with 10 bases separating them. Germline V gene sequence: CDR1 LGHNA, CDR2 YNFKEQ. The CDR3 is 15 residues long. DNA for the CDR3: TGTGCCAGCAGCCAAGCAGGGCTCTCCTCCTACGAGCAGTACTTC. Translation: CASSQAGLSSYEQYF.

Notes on this clonotype: A read error may explain this, as a much larger clone is one base away. This chain links TRBV7-9 with TRBJ1-1, with D possibly TRBD1 on 6 matching bases. The germline V gene encodes CDR1 SEHNR and CDR2 FQNEAQ (reference sequence). The length of the CDR3 is 14 residues. The ends were cut back, 4 bases at V and 3 bases at J, with 12 bases in the middle. CDR3 coding DNA: TGTGCCAGCAGCTCCGATGGACAGCACACTGAAGCTTTCTTT. The encoded protein is CASSSDGQHTEAFF.